This T cell receptor (beta chain) stems from a study of CD8 T cells in Susac syndrome (dated by TCRdb to between 2018 and 2021). About the investigation overall: Of the Susac syndrome patients who were sequenced, eight or nine were in clinical remission while more than five had clinically active disease. At the time of blood withdrawal, Susac syndrome patients were either therapy-naive, taking corticosteroids (with some also receiving IVIg), or on IVIg alone. The study used repertoire sequencing to test whether antigen drove CD8+ T cell activation and differentiation in Susac syndrome.

RNA was extracted with the RNeasy kit and roughly 0.45 to 1 ug was reverse transcribed using random hexamers. TCR beta CDR3 regions were amplified with the immunoSEQ multiplex PCR assay covering 54 Vbeta and 13 Jbeta segments. PCR amplification bias was corrected using a synthetic template baseline for primer optimization and computational correction. As for how the authors treated the data: Reads were assigned to V, D and J genes according to IMGT and analyzed in immunoSEQ Analyzer, with only productive sequences retained. Clonality was computed as one minus Shannon entropy normalized by log2 of the number of productive unique sequences. For each patient and control, public and private clones were evaluated within the 100 most prevalent clones. Clones were defined as Susac-specific if absent from the healthy and MS cohorts, from roughly 1,100 published viral clones and from other ImmuneACCESS disease sequences. TCRdb trimmed the raw reads at Q25, called clones with MiXCR and kept productive beta chains. Each record represents a unique CDR3 protein, reported with the most common genes and DNA among its rows. TCRdb, not the authors, supplied the V and J calls. For this sample there are just over 150,000 distinct CDR3 sequences; roughly 95% appear just once. 0.15% to 0.2% of the sample is taken by the ten largest.

Results and caveats for the whole study, not just this receptor: The number of individuals in the TCR sequencing and HLA analysis was recognized as being relatively small. No clonal expansion was detected in the CD4+ T cell repertoire of Susac syndrome patients.

High-throughput TCR beta sequencing profiled peripheral blood CD8+ and CD4+ T cells from healthy donors, Susac syndrome patients and multiple sclerosis patients. The Susac syndrome patients fulfilled recently defined diagnostic criteria for either definite or probable disease. Bulk CD8+ and CD4+ T cells were purified by magnetic negative isolation, whereas CD8+ TEMRA cells were enriched by FACS. Blood was collected in EDTA tubes and processed within 24 hours, with PBMCs isolated through density gradient centrifugation. PBMCs intended for TCR sequencing were frozen in liquid nitrogen and were later thawed in a 37 degrees C water bath. Purity of sorted or isolated CD4+, CD8+ and CD8+ TEMRA cells was at least 90%. About this clonotype: Its antigen specificity is not known. No much larger clone is present one base from it, and per-base qualities are unavailable.

The specimen was CD4+ T cells from PBMCs. The TCR originated in a human donor with Susac syndrome.

The nucleotides read TGTGCCTCCCGTAGGGGAGTTGAGCAGTACTTC. It encodes CASRRGVEQYF. The V and J segments used are TRBV7-9 and TRBJ2-7, with the D call tentatively TRBD1 or TRBD2, each fitting 5 bases. Taken from the germline V gene (reference sequence), the CDR1 and CDR2 loops are SEHNR and FQNEAQ. The CDR3 numbers 11 residues from cysteine through phenylalanine. Left in the record is the CDR3 DNA by itself, 33 bases read in frame from the first base. Trimming takes 11 bases from V and 7 bases from J, and the germline ends sit 15 bases apart. With all but the CDR3 taken from the reference TRBV7-9 and TRBJ2-7 genes, the full variable domain is: DTGVSQNPRHKITKRGQNVTFRCDPISEHNRLYWYRQTLGQGPEFLTYFQNEAQLEKSRLLSDRFSAERPKGSFSTLEIQRTEQGDSAMYLCASRRGVEQYFGPGTRLTVT.